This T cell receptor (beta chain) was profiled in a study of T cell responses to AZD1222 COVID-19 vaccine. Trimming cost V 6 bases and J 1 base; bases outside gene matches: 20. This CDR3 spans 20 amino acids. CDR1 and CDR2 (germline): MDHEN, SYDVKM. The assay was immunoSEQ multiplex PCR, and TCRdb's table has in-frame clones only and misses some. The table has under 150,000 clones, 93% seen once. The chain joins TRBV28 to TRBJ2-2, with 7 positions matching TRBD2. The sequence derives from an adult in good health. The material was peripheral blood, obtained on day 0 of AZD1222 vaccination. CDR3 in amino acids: CASRFSFRARSSGNTGELFF. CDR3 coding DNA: TGTGCCAGCAGATTCTCGTTTAGGGCGAGGTCTAGCGGGAACACCGGGGAGCTGTTTTTT.